This TCR beta chain was identified in a study of shared clonotypes between healthy human individuals. Deep was the level at which the assay was run. With ten immunoSEQ deep assay plates, unsorted PBMC DNA underwent sequencing. Sequenced by immunoSEQ multiplex PCR; TCRdb stores in-frame clones only, minus some. Among hundreds of thousands of clones listed, around 79% were seen once. A remark on this clone: Its antigen is not known.

Findings of the study overall: The diversity represented, both genetic and in exposure history, was limited by few donors.

From germline, CDR1 is SGHRS and CDR2 YFSETQ. This CDR3 contains 16 residues. The V gene lost 4 bases and the J gene lost 1 base, with 12 bases spanning the gap. The clonotype originates from a woman aged 40-49 years in good health. Some clones in this sample may be carry-over from other donors' samples. Sequenced: PBMCs. The chain uses TRBV5-1 and TRBJ2-6; possibly TRBD2 for D (7 bases). Written as DNA, the CDR3 is TGCGCCAGCAGCACCGGGGGGCTTTCTGGGGCCAACGTCCTGACTTTC. Translated, it gives CASSTGGLSGANVLTF.